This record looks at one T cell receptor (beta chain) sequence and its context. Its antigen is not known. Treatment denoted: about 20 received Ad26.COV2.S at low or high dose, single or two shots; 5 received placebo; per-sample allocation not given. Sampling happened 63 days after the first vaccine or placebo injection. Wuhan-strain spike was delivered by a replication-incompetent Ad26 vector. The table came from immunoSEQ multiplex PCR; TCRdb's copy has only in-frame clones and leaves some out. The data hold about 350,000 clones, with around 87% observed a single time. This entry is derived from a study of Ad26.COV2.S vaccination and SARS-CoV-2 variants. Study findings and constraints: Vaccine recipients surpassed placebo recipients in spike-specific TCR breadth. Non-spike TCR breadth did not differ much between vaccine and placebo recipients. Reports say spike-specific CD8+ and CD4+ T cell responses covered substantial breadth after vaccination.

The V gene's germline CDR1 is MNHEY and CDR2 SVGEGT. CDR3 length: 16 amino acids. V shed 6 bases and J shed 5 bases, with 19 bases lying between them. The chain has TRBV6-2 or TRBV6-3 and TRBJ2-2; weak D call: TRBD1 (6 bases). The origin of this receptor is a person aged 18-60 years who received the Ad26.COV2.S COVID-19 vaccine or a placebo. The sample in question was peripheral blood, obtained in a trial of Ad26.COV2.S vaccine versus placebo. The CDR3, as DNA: TGTGCCAGCAGCGGGCCTCAACAGGGCTTTACCGGGGAGCTGTTTTTT. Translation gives CASSGPQQGFTGELFF.